Listed below are T cell receptor beta chains from one sample, sequenced in a study of blood T cell repertoires in COVID-19. The assay was immunoSEQ multiplex PCR, and TCRdb's table has in-frame clones only and misses some. The table has some 150,000 clones, roughly 85% seen once. The sequenced material came from peripheral blood. The receptors come from a human donor with acute or convalescent COVID-19. The donor label of this sample is uncertain. Each CDR3 is given with its conserved first and last residue.

v_call,j_call,cdr3_aa
TRBV6-5,TRBJ1-1,CASMGTGSTEAFF
TRBV19,TRBJ2-1,CASGLAGLSSYNEQFF
TRBV12-3/TRBV12-4,TRBJ1-2,CASSRQAPGYTF
TRBV9,TRBJ1-1,CASSGSGGRSAGTEAFF
TRBV10-3,TRBJ1-4,CAISSHGEKLFF
TRBV4-2,TRBJ1-2,CASSQGQGGLYGYTF
TRBV19,TRBJ1-5,CASSILQGSGNQPQHF
TRBV24-1,TRBJ1-1,CATSDPSTGNTEAFF
TRBV27,TRBJ1-1,CASIGQMNTEAFF
TRBV19,TRBJ2-2,CASSATAGELFF
TRBV5-4,TRBJ1-4,CASSLNQGNEKLFF
TRBV30,TRBJ1-2,CAWSTAGINYGYTF
TRBV30,TRBJ1-5,CAWSPGQLPQPQHF
TRBV4-3,TRBJ2-2,CASSPVGSANTGELFF
TRBV9,TRBJ1-1,CASSTQTGNTEAFF
TRBV29-1,TRBJ2-2,CSVGGTGGTGELFF
TRBV7-7,TRBJ2-3,CASSSGGSGGTDTQYF
TRBV11-2,TRBJ2-5,CASSLGGEETQYF
TRBV9,TRBJ2-5,CASSVASGKETQYF
TRBV19,TRBJ1-2,CASSMTGIYGYTF
TRBV19,TRBJ1-5,CASRLTGGNQPQHF
TRBV5-1,TRBJ2-3,CASSLLASSITDTQYF
TRBV27,TRBJ1-2,CASRPGDSRNGYTF
TRBV18,TRBJ1-6,CASSPQEVSGDVKSLHF
TRBV19,TRBJ2-1,CASSILSLTNEQFF
TRBV28,TRBJ1-2,CASSRRGPGYGYTF
TRBV18,TRBJ1-4,CASSPPTGTNEKLFF
TRBV2,TRBJ2-5,CASSVRGETQYF
TRBV7-9,TRBJ1-1,CASSQQGGGTEAFF
TRBV6-1,TRBJ1-1,CASSELRTAEAFF
TRBV9,TRBJ2-3,CASSERETSGRRFRHTDTQYF
TRBV29-1,TRBJ2-5,CSVVGQGAGQYF
TRBV5-4,TRBJ2-5,CASSLSISQETQYF